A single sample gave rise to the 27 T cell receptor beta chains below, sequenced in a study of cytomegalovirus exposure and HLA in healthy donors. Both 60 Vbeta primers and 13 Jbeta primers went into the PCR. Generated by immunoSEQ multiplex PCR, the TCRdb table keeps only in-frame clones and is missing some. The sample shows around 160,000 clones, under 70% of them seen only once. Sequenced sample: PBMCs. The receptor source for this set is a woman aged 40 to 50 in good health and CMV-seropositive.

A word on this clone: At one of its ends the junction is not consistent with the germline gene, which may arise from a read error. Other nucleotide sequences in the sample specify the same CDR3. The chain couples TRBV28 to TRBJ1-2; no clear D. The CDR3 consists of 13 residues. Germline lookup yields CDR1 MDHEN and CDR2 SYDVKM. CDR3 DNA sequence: TGTGCCAGCAGCTTATTACGGGACTATGGCTACACCTTC. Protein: CASSLLRDYGYTF.

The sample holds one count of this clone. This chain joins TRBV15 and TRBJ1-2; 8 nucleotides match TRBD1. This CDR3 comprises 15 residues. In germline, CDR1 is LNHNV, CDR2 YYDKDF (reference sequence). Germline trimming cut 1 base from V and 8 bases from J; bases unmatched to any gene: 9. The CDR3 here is CATSRGDRGLSGYTF. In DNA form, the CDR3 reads TGTGCCACCAGCAGAGGCGACAGGGGCTTGAGCGGCTACACCTTC. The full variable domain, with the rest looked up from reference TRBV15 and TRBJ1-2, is DAMVIQNPRYQVTQFGKPVTLSCSQTLNHNVMYWYQQKSSQAPKLLFHYYDKDFNNEADTPDNFQSRRPNTSFCFLDIRSPGLGDTAMYLCATSRGDRGLSGYTFGSGTRLTVV.

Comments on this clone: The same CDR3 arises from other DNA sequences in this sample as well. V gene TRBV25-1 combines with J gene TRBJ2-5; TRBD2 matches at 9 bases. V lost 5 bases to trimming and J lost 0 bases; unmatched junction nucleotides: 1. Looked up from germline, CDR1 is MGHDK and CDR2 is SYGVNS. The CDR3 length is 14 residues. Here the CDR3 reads CASSSGRYQETQYF. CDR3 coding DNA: TGTGCCAGCAGTAGCGGGAGGTACCAAGAGACCCAGTACTTC.

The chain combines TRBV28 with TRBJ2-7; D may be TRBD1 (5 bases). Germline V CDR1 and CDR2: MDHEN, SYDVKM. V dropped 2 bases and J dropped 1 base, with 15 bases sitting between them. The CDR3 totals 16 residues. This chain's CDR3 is CASSLNRIGSSYEQYF. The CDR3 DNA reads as TGTGCCAGCAGTTTAAACAGGATCGGGTCATCCTACGAGCAGTACTTC.

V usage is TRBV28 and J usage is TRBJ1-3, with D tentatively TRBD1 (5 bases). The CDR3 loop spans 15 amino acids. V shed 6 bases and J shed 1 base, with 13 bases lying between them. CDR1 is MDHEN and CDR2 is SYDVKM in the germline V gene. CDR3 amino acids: CASRIRGLSGNTIYF. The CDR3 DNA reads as TGTGCCAGCAGGATTCGGGGACTTTCTGGAAACACCATATATTTT.

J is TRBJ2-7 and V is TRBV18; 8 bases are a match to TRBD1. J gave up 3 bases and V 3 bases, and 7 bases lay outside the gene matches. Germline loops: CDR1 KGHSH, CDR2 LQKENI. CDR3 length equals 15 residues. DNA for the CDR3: TGTGCCAGCTCACCTCAACAGGGGGGTGGCTACGAGCAGTACTTC. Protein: CASSPQQGGGYEQYF.

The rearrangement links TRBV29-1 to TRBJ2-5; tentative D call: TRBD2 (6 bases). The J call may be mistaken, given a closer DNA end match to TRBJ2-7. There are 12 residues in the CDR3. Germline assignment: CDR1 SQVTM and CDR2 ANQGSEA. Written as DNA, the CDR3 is TGCAGCGTTATAGCGGTCTCCTACGAGCAGTACTTC. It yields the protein CSVIAVSYEQYF.

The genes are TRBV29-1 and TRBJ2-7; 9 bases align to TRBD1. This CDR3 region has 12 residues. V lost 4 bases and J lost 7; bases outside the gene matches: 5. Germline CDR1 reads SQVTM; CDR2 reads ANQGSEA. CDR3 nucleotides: TGCAGCGTTGCCGGGACAGGGCGGGAGCAGTACTTC. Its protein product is CSVAGTGREQYF.

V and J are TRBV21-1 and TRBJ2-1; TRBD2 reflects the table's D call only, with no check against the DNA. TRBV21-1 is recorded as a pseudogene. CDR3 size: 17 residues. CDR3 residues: CASSKIIEREGYNEQFF. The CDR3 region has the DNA TGTGCCAGCAGCAAAATTATCGAGCGGGAGGGTTACAATGAGCAGTTCTTC.

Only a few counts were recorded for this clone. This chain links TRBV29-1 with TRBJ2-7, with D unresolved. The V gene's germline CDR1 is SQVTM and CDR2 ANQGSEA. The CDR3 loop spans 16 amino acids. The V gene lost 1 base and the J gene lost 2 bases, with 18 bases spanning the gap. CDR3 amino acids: CSVEGPTPFSTYEQYF. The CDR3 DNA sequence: TGCAGCGTTGAAGGACCGACTCCTTTTTCAACCTACGAGCAGTACTTC.

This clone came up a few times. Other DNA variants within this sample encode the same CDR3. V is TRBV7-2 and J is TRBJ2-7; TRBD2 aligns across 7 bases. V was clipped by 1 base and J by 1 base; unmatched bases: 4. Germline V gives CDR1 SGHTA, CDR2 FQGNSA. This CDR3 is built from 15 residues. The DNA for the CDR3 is TGTGCCAGCAGCTTAGGGCTAGCGGTGTCCTACGAGCAGTACTTC. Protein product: CASSLGLAVSYEQYF.

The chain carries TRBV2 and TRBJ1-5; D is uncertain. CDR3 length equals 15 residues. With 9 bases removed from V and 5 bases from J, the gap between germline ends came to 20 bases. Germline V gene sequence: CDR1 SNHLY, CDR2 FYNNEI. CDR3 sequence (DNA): TGTGCCAGTAAGGCTTCGGCAGAGGTTTATCAGCCCCAGCATTTT. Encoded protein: CASKASAEVYQPQHF.

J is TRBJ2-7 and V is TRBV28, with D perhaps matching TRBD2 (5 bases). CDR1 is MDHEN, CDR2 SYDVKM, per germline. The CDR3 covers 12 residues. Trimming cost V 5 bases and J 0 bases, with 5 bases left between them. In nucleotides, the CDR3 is TGTGCCAGCAGTGGACTCTCCTACGAGCAGTACTTC. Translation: CASSGLSYEQYF.

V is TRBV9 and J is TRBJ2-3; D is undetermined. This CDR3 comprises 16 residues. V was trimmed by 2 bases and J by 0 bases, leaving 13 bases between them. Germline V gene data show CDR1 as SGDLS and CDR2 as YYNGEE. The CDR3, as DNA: TGTGCCAGCAGCGTCTCAACTAACCCTAGCACAGATACGCAGTATTTT. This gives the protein CASSVSTNPSTDTQYF.

The CDR3 nucleotides are TGTGCCAGCAGTGAATACAGGACAGGGGGCAGGGATACGCAGTATTTT. As protein: CASSEYRTGGRDTQYF. V and J are TRBV25-1 and TRBJ2-3; TRBD1 matches at 11 bases. V dropped 0 bases and J dropped 6; count of bases not matched to a gene: 5. The germline CDR1 and CDR2 sequences are MGHDK and SYGVNS. CDR3 length: 16 residues.

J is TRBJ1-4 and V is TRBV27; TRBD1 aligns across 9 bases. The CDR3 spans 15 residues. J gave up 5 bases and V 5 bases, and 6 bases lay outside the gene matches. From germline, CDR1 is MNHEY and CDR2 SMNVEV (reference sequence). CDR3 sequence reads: CASSRDRAQNEKLFF. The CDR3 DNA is TGTGCCAGCAGTCGGGACAGGGCACAGAATGAAAAACTGTTTTTT.

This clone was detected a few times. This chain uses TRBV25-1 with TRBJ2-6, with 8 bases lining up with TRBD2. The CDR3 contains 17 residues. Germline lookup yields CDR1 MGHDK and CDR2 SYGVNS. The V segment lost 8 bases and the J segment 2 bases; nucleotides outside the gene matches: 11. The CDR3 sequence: CASSTSSGWAGANVLTF. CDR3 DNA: TGTGCCAGCTCAACCTCTAGCGGGTGGGCTGGGGCCAACGTCCTGACTTTC.

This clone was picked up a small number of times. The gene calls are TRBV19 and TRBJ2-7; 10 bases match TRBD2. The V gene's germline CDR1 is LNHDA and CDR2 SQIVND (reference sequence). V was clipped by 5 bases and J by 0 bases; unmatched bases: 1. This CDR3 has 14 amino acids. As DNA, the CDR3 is TGTGCCAGTAGTCCTAGCGGGAGCTCCTACGAGCAGTACTTC. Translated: CASSPSGSSYEQYF.

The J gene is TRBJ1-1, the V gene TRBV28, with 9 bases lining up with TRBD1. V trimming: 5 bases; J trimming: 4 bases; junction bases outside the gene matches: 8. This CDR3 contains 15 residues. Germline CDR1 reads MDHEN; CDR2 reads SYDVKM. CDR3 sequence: CASSPNRGPGTEAFF. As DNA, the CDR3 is TGTGCCAGCAGTCCCAACAGGGGGCCTGGCACTGAAGCTTTCTTT.

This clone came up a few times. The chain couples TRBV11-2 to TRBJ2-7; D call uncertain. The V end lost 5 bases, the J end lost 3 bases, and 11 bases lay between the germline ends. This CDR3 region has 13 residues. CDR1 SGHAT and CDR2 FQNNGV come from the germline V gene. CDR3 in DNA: TGTGCCAGCAGCACAAGACAAGACTACGAGCAGTACTTC. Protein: CASSTRQDYEQYF.

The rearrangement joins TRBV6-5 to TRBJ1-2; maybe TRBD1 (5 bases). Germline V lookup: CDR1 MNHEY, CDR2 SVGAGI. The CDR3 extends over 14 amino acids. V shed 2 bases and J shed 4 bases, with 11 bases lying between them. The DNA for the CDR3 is TGTGCCAGCAGTTACGACGCGGACACCTATGGCTACACCTTC. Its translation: CASSYDADTYGYTF.

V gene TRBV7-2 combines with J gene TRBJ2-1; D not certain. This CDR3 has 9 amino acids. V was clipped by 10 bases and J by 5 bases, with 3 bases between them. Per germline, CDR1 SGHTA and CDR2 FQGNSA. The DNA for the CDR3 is TGTGCCACCGACAATGAGCAGTTCTTC. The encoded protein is CATDNEQFF.

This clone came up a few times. The CDR3 DNA follows: TGTGCCAGCAGCCCCGCGGGTTACGAGCAGTACTTC. Translation: CASSPAGYEQYF. The chain links TRBV7-2 to TRBJ2-7; the D gene is possibly TRBD2 (5 bases). The CDR3 extends over 12 amino acids. The germline V and J ends were trimmed by 5 bases and 4 bases, with 9 bases remaining between them. CDR1 is SGHTA and CDR2 is FQGNSA in the germline V gene. The variable domain in full, completed from reference TRBV7-2 and TRBJ2-7, reads GAGVSQSPSNKVTEKGKDVELRCDPISGHTALYWYRQSLGQGLEFLIYFQGNSAPDKSGLPSDRFSAERTGGSVSTLTIQRTQQEDSAVYLCASSPAGYEQYFGPGTRLTVT.

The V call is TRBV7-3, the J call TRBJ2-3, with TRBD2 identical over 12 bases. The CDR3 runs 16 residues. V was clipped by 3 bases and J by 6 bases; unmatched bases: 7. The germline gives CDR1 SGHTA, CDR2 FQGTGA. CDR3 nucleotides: TGTGCCAGCAGCTTTACTAGCGGGGGGTTGGGGGATACGCAGTATTTT. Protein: CASSFTSGGLGDTQYF.

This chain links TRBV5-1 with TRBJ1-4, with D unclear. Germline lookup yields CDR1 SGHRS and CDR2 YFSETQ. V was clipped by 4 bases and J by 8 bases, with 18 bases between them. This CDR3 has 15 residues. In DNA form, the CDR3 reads TGCGCCAGCAGCCGAAGCCCCGCCCGAGGGGAAAAACTGTTTTTT. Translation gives CASSRSPARGEKLFF.

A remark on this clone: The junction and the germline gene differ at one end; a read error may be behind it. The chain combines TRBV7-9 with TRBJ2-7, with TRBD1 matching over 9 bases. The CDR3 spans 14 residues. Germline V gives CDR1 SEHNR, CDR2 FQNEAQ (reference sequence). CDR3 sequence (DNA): TGTTCCAGCAGTCCCGGACAGGGGTCCTACGAGCAGTACTTC. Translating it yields CSSSPGQGSYEQYF.

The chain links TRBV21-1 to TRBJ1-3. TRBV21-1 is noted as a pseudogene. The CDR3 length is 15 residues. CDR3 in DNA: TGTGCCACCTCAATTTGGGCAGCGGGAGGAAACACCATATATTTT. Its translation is CATSIWAAGGNTIYF.